The present T cell receptor beta chain was sequenced within a study of blood T cell repertoires in COVID-19. Study-wide context: Researchers got acute and convalescent COVID-19 samples from the United States, Italy and Spain. T cells, B-cell-depleted T cells, or PBMCs supplied cDNA or gDNA.

In the source study's methods: Amplifying reference gene primers gave estimates of nucleated cell counts. Profiled with immunoSEQ multiplex PCR; TCRdb holds only in-frame clones, not every one. V and J calls and clone size are given by that table; D and trimming were obtained from the DNA. The sample holds more than 95,000 clones, around 90% seen once. Trimming removed 3 bases at V and 0 bases at J, with 6 bases between. The CDR3 contains 14 residues. Germline-derived CDR1 and CDR2 are MNHNS and SASEGT. This sequence joins TRBV6-1 and TRBJ1-3; D is uncertain. The TCR comes from a human donor in a cohort sampled during active COVID-19. The specimen was peripheral blood. The CDR3, as DNA: TGTGCCAGCAGTGACGAGTTCTCTGGAAACACCATATATTTT. It is translated as CASSDEFSGNTIYF.